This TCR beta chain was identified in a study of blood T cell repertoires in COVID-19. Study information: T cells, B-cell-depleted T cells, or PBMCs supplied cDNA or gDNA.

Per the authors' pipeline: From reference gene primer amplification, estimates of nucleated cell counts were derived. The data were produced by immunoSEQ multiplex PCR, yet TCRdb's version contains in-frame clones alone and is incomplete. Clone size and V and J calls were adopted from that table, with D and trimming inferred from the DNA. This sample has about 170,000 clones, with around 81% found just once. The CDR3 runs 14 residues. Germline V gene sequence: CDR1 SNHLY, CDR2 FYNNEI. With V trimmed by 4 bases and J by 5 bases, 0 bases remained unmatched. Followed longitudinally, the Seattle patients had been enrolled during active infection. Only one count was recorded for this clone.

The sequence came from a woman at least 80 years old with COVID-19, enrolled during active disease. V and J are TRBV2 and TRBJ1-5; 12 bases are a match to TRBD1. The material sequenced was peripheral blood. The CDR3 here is CASSGDRGHQPQHF. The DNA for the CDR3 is TGTGCCAGCAGTGGGGACAGGGGGCATCAGCCCCAGCATTTT.